The rows below give T cell receptor beta chains drawn from one sample of a study of blood T cells in healthy people across ages. In TCRdb, the 5' RACE reads were re-called with MiXCR into one record per CDR3 protein. The sample consists of 600,000 to 1,000,000 distinct CDR3 sequences, roughly 60% of them appearing once. Input material: blood. Receptor source: a man aged 30-40 years in good health. Each CDR3 is given with its conserved first and last residue. D genes are given only for firm matches. Clone size appears in some rows only: once, few, many, or a class for an expanded clone.

D gene: -; J gene: TRBJ2-5; clone size: few; V gene: TRBV20-1; CDR3 DNA: TGCAGGGAAGAAGAAGAGACCCAGTACTTC; CDR3 protein: CREEEETQYF
D gene: -; J gene: TRBJ2-7; clone size: -; V gene: TRBV9; CDR3 DNA: TGTGCCAGCAGCGTAGGGGGGGCCACAACTTCCGAGCAGTACTTC; CDR3 protein: CASSVGGATTSEQYF
D gene: -; J gene: TRBJ2-1; clone size: few; V gene: TRBV7-2; CDR3 DNA: TGTGCCAGCAGCCCCCCTAGTCAGGCCTACAATGAGCAGTTCTTC; CDR3 protein: CASSPPSQAYNEQFF
D gene: -; J gene: TRBJ2-3; clone size: many; V gene: TRBV29-1; CDR3 DNA: TGCAGCGTTGGGACTACCACAGATACGCAGTATTTT; CDR3 protein: CSVGTTTDTQYF
D gene: -; J gene: TRBJ1-6; clone size: once; V gene: TRBV7-2; CDR3 DNA: TGTGCCAGCAGCGTAAGGGACAACTCACCCCTCCACTTT; CDR3 protein: CASSVRDNSPLHF
D gene: -; J gene: TRBJ1-1; clone size: once; V gene: TRBV20-1; CDR3 DNA: TGCAGTGCTAGAGATCCGGGACGGATGAACACTGAAGCTTTCTTT; CDR3 protein: CSARDPGRMNTEAFF
D gene: TRBD2; J gene: TRBJ2-3; clone size: few; V gene: TRBV6-1; CDR3 DNA: TGTGCCAGCAGTGATCTAGCGGGAGAGCGAGCCACAGATACGCAGTATTTT; CDR3 protein: CASSDLAGERATDTQYF
D gene: -; J gene: TRBJ2-7; clone size: -; V gene: TRBV20-1; CDR3 DNA: TGCAGTGCTAGTGGGCTCGGGGCCTACGAGCAGTACTTC; CDR3 protein: CSASGLGAYEQYF
D gene: TRBD2; J gene: TRBJ2-3; clone size: few; V gene: TRBV5-6; CDR3 DNA: TGTGCCAGCAGCACCGGGGGGTTCACAGATACGCAGTATTTT; CDR3 protein: CASSTGGFTDTQYF
D gene: TRBD1; J gene: TRBJ2-1; clone size: -; V gene: TRBV5-1; CDR3 DNA: TGCGCCAGCAGGATGTCAGAAGGGGGCCCCTACAATGAGCAGTTCTTC; CDR3 protein: CASRMSEGGPYNEQFF
D gene: -; J gene: TRBJ1-2; clone size: few; V gene: TRBV29-1; CDR3 DNA: TGCAGCGTGCAAGGACGGAGCTATGGCTACACCTTC; CDR3 protein: CSVQGRSYGYTF
D gene: -; J gene: TRBJ2-2; clone size: -; V gene: TRBV12-5; CDR3 DNA: TGTGCTAGTGGTTTTCAGGGTGAGGCTTCGGCCGGGGAGCTGTTTTTT; CDR3 protein: CASGFQGEASAGELFF
D gene: TRBD1; J gene: TRBJ1-6; clone size: few; V gene: TRBV28; CDR3 DNA: TGTGCCAGTCTGGAGGGACAGTTCAATTCACCCCTCCACTTT; CDR3 protein: CASLEGQFNSPLHF
D gene: -; J gene: TRBJ2-3; clone size: few; V gene: TRBV20-1; CDR3 DNA: TGCAGTGCTAGATCTGTCACTAGCACAGATACGCAGTATTTT; CDR3 protein: CSARSVTSTDTQYF
D gene: TRBD2; J gene: TRBJ2-1; clone size: -; V gene: TRBV12-3/TRBV12-4; CDR3 DNA: TGTGCCAGCAGCCCTGGACTAGCGGCCATAAAGTTCTTC; CDR3 protein: CASSPGLAAIKFF
D gene: -; J gene: TRBJ2-5; clone size: -; V gene: TRBV18; CDR3 DNA: TGTGCCAGCTCACCTCGCCAGCCTTCTAATGGGGCAGAGACCCAGTACTTC; CDR3 protein: CASSPRQPSNGAETQYF
D gene: TRBD1; J gene: TRBJ2-3; clone size: -; V gene: TRBV6-1; CDR3 DNA: TGTGCCAGCAGAGCCGGGACAGACTTAGATACGCAGTATTTT; CDR3 protein: CASRAGTDLDTQYF
D gene: -; J gene: TRBJ2-7; clone size: -; V gene: TRBV6-5; CDR3 DNA: TGTGCCAGCAGCCAGATTGCTTGGACCTACGAGCAGTACTTC; CDR3 protein: CASSQIAWTYEQYF
D gene: TRBD2; J gene: TRBJ2-1; clone size: -; V gene: TRBV20-1; CDR3 DNA: TGCAGTGCTAGAGGGGGAGGGTGGGATGAGCAGTTCTTC; CDR3 protein: CSARGGGWDEQFF
D gene: -; J gene: TRBJ2-7; clone size: -; V gene: TRBV2; CDR3 DNA: TGTGCCAGCACCGCCGGGACCAGGGTAGTCGAGCAGTACTTC; CDR3 protein: CASTAGTRVVEQYF
D gene: TRBD2; J gene: TRBJ2-1; clone size: -; V gene: TRBV28; CDR3 DNA: TGTGCCAGCGGGACTAGCGGGAGTGATGAGCAGTTCTTC; CDR3 protein: CASGTSGSDEQFF
D gene: TRBD1; J gene: TRBJ2-1; clone size: -; V gene: TRBV29-1; CDR3 DNA: TGCAGCGTTGTGGTGGGACAGGGGTTAAATGAGCAGTTCTTC; CDR3 protein: CSVVVGQGLNEQFF
D gene: -; J gene: TRBJ1-1; clone size: -; V gene: TRBV15; CDR3 DNA: TGTGCCACCAGCAGAGACAGGGTGAACACTGAAGCTTTCTTT; CDR3 protein: CATSRDRVNTEAFF
D gene: -; J gene: TRBJ2-7; clone size: once; V gene: TRBV11-2; CDR3 DNA: TGTGCCAGCAGATCCCCTACCCGCTCCTACGAGCAGTACTTC; CDR3 protein: CASRSPTRSYEQYF
D gene: -; J gene: TRBJ2-3; clone size: -; V gene: TRBV6-5; CDR3 DNA: TGTGCCAGCAGTTACCTGAGCACGGATATGCAGTATTTT; CDR3 protein: CASSYLSTDMQYF
D gene: -; J gene: TRBJ2-3; clone size: -; V gene: TRBV27; CDR3 DNA: TGTGCCAGCGGTCCCGTGGGGACAGATACGCAGTATTTT; CDR3 protein: CASGPVGTDTQYF
D gene: -; J gene: TRBJ2-7; clone size: -; V gene: TRBV4-3; CDR3 DNA: TGCGCCAGCAGCCAAGATCGGGCAGGGGTCGCCGAGCAGTACTTC; CDR3 protein: CASSQDRAGVAEQYF
D gene: TRBD2; J gene: TRBJ2-1; clone size: -; V gene: TRBV5-6; CDR3 DNA: TGTGCCAGCATTAAACTAGCGGAGAGCGGTGAGCAGTTCTTC; CDR3 protein: CASIKLAESGEQFF
D gene: TRBD2; J gene: TRBJ2-3; clone size: -; V gene: TRBV12-3/TRBV12-4; CDR3 DNA: TGTGCCAGCAGTTTAGGTGCGGCGGGGGGGATGAATACGCAGTATTTT; CDR3 protein: CASSLGAAGGMNTQYF
D gene: -; J gene: TRBJ2-7; clone size: few; V gene: TRBV13; CDR3 DNA: TGTGCCAGCGGGGGGCGCGGCGAGCAGTACTTC; CDR3 protein: CASGGRGEQYF
D gene: -; J gene: TRBJ2-6; clone size: -; V gene: TRBV7-9; CDR3 DNA: TGTGCCAGCAGTGCCCCCAGCGTGGCCAACGTCCTGACTTTC; CDR3 protein: CASSAPSVANVLTF